This TCR beta chain was captured in a study of blood T cell repertoires in COVID-19. Study-wide context: Researchers got acute and convalescent COVID-19 samples from the United States, Italy and Spain. From T cells, B-cell-depleted T cells, or PBMCs came the material, which was cDNA or gDNA.

Under the authors' procedure: Estimation of nucleated cell counts relied on the amplification of reference gene primers. Measured with immunoSEQ multiplex PCR; TCRdb has only the in-frame clones, and not every one. From that table come the V and J calls and clone size; the DNA was used to work out D and trimming. In the table there are approximately 54,000 clones, 85% to 95% of which are singletons. J lost 9 bases, V lost 4 bases, and 4 bases had no gene match. The germline CDR1 and CDR2 sequences are LGHDT and YNNKEL (reference sequence). This CDR3 comprises 12 residues. The TCR was taken from a man in his fifties or sixties with acute or convalescent COVID-19. The sequencing input was peripheral blood. The chain employs TRBV3-1 (or the pseudogene TRBV3-2) and TRBJ1-1; TRBD1 matches 8 bases. The CDR3 nucleotides read TGTGCCAGCAGCCCCCGGACAGGGAAAGCTTTCTTT. It specifies CASSPRTGKAFF.